This record covers a single T cell receptor beta chain. Its antigen is not identified. Deletions cut 2 bases from V and 5 bases from J, with 19 bases between. CDR1 and CDR2 (germline): LGHNA, YNFKEQ. CDR3 size: 17 residues. This entry is derived from a study of cytomegalovirus exposure and HLA in healthy donors. The wider study: From about 200 million T cells, an earlier analysis saw approximately 110 million unique TCR beta sequences. Study findings and constraints: Cytomegalovirus-associated TCR beta chains were listed, numbering roughly 150.

PCR employed 60 Vbeta and 13 Jbeta primers. Libraries were prepared by immunoSEQ multiplex PCR; TCRdb keeps only in-frame clonotypes and omits some of them. This table holds 60,000 to 75,000 clones, around 78% found once. Sequencing was carried out using PBMCs. This receptor was identified in a man aged 18 to 29 in good health and CMV-seropositive. The V and J genes are TRBV4-2 and TRBJ1-5; D is perhaps TRBD1 (6 bases). CDR3 bases: TGTGCCAGCAGCCAAAGCACAGGTGGGGGCTCAGATCAGCCCCAGCATTTT. This codes for CASSQSTGGGSDQPQHF.